These 10 T cell receptor beta chains originate from one sample sequenced in a study of blood T cell repertoires in COVID-19. Sequencing was performed with immunoSEQ multiplex PCR; in TCRdb, only in-frame clones are kept and a portion is missing. Altogether around 190,000 clones are present, 80% to 90% being singletons, with the ten largest covering about 5%. Specimen: peripheral blood. Receptor source: a woman older than 75 with acute or convalescent COVID-19.

The genes are TRBV19 and TRBJ1-5; 7 nucleotides line up with TRBD1. Per the germline V gene, CDR1 is LNHDA and CDR2 is SQIVND (reference sequence). This CDR3 comprises 12 residues. V lost 5 bases, J lost 10 bases, and 5 bases stayed unmatched. DNA of the CDR3: TGTGCCAGTAGTGCCGGGACAGTACCCCAGCATTTT. Amino acid sequence: CASSAGTVPQHF.

CDR3: CASSLSGDNTEAFF. The DNA of the CDR3 is TGTGCCAGCAGCTTATCAGGGGATAACACTGAAGCTTTCTTT. This rearrangement joins TRBV5-4 to TRBJ1-1; D might be TRBD1 (6 bases). The V and J ends lost 2 bases and 2 bases respectively, with 10 bases between them. The germline V gene has CDR1 SGHNT and CDR2 YYREEE (reference sequence). This CDR3 is built from 14 residues. The full variable domain, with the rest looked up from reference TRBV5-4 and TRBJ1-1, is ETGVTQSPTHLIKTRGQQVTLRCSSQSGHNTVSWYQQALGQGPQFIFQYYREEENGRGNFPPRFSGLQFPNYSSELNVNALELDDSALYLCASSLSGDNTEAFFGQGTRLTVV.

The chain couples TRBV24-1 to TRBJ1-6, with 10 bases aligning to TRBD1. Germline-derived CDR1 and CDR2 are KGHDR and SFDVKD. The CDR3 has 18 amino acids. Trimming removed 1 base from V and 7 bases from J; junction bases left unmatched: 9. CDR3 loop: CATSDFIGKGQGNSPLHF. The CDR3 DNA reads TGTGCCACCAGTGATTTTATTGGCAAGGGACAGGGGAATTCACCCCTCCACTTT.

This clone was observed a few times. The chain employs TRBV30 and TRBJ1-1, with TRBD1 matching 9 bases. CDR1 and CDR2 (germline): GTSNPN, SVGIG (reference sequence). This CDR3 is built from 16 residues. The trim removed 4 bases at V and 6 bases at J, leaving 15 bases unmatched. CDR3 bases: TGTGCCTGGAAGCGTAGAGGGGGGACAGGGTCTTCTGAAGCTTTCTTT. This gives the protein CAWKRRGGTGSSEAFF.

This sequence joins TRBV2 and TRBJ2-2, with D possibly matching TRBD2 (6 bases). Germline CDR1 is SNHLY and CDR2 is FYNNEI. The CDR3 runs to 13 residues. Between the trimmed V and J ends, which lost 9 bases and 0 bases, there was a span of 8 bases. In DNA, the CDR3 is TGTGCCAGAAGGACTACGAACACCGGGGAGCTGTTTTTT. Its translation: CARRTTNTGELFF.

The V gene is TRBV5-8, the J gene TRBJ2-3, with 8 bases aligning to TRBD1. With V trimmed by 4 bases and J by 3 bases, 7 bases remained unmatched. Germline values: CDR1 SGHTS, CDR2 YDEGEE. The CDR3 covers 15 residues. CDR3 DNA: TGTGCCAGCAGCGTACCGGGACAGGCGACAGATACGCAGTATTTT. As protein: CASSVPGQATDTQYF.

The chain links TRBV5-8 to TRBJ1-6; D not resolved. Germline V gene sequence: CDR1 SGHTS, CDR2 YDEGEE. V was trimmed by 2 bases and J by 6 bases, leaving 21 bases between them. The CDR3 is 18 residues long. CDR3 protein: CASSFPYDGKHLNSPLHF. DNA of the CDR3: TGTGCCAGCAGCTTCCCGTACGACGGGAAACATCTTAATTCACCCCTCCACTTT.

This clone has just one count. The chain uses TRBV7-9 and TRBJ1-1; weak D call: TRBD1 (5 bases). The CDR3 covers 13 residues. Trimming removed 6 bases from V and 4 bases from J, with 12 bases in between. The germline V gene has CDR1 SEHNR and CDR2 FQNEAQ (reference sequence). In DNA form, the CDR3 reads TGTGCCAGCAGGGCTCGACAGACCACTGAAGCTTTCTTT. It yields the protein CASRARQTTEAFF. The variable domain in full, with the rest retrieved from reference TRBV7-9 and TRBJ1-1, is DTGVSQNPRHKITKRGQNVTFRCDPISEHNRLYWYRQTLGQGPEFLTYFQNEAQLEKSRLLSDRFSAERPKGSFSTLEIQRTEQGDSAMYLCASRARQTTEAFFGQGTRLTVV.

Remarks on this clone: The sample contains more than one DNA sequence encoding this CDR3. In DNA, the CDR3 is TGTGCCAGCTCACCAGGGACTAGCGGGTACGAGCAGTACTTC. It is translated as CASSPGTSGYEQYF. The rearrangement links TRBV18 to TRBJ2-7; 12 positions agree with TRBD2. Germline CDR1 KGHSH, CDR2 LQKENI. The CDR3 totals 14 residues. V dropped 2 bases and J dropped 4; count of bases not matched to a gene: 0. The complete variable domain, with remaining parts taken from reference TRBV18 and TRBJ2-7, reads NAGVMQNPRHLVRRRGQEARLRCSPMKGHSHVYWYRQLPEEGLKFMVYLQKENIIDESGMPKERFSAEFPKEGPSILRIQQVVRGDSAAYFCASSPGTSGYEQYFGPGTRLTVT.

The chain combines TRBV7-8 with TRBJ2-5; 10 bases are a match to TRBD2. The CDR3 has 15 amino acids. Germline assignment: CDR1 SGHVS and CDR2 FQNEAQ. J gave up 2 bases and V 3 bases, and 3 bases lay outside the gene matches. This CDR3 reads CASSFGLAVQETQYF. The CDR3 nucleotides are TGTGCCAGCAGCTTCGGACTAGCGGTACAAGAGACCCAGTACTTC.